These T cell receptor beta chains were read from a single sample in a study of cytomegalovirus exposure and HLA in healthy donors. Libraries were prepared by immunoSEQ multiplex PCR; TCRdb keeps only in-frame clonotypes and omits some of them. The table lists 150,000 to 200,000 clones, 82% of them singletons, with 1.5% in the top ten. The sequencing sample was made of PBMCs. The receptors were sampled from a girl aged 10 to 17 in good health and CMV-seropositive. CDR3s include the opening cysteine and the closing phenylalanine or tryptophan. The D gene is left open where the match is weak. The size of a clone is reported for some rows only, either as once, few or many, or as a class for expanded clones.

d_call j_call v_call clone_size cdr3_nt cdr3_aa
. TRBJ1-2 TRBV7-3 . TGTGCCAGCAGCTTAACGGGTTCAGGGGAAGGAGGCTACACCTTC CASSLTGSGEGGYTF
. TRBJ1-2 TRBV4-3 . TGCGCCAGCAGCCAAGATCGGTGGCAGGGAATTAACTATGGCTACACCTTC CASSQDRWQGINYGYTF
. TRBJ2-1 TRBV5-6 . TGTGCCAGCAGCTTGGTGTACGGGGGAGGCAGCTCCTACAATGAGCAGTTCTTC CASSLVYGGGSSYNEQFF
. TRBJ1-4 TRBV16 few TGTGCCAGCAGCCAATCCCAGACTAATGAAAAACTGTTTTTT CASSQSQTNEKLFF
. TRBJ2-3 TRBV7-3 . TGTGCCAGCAGCTTAGGCACCGTTAGCACAGATACGCAGTATTTT CASSLGTVSTDTQYF
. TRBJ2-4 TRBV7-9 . TGTGCCAGCAGCTTAGATCCGGAGGGTGAGAACATTCAGTACTTC CASSLDPEGENIQYF
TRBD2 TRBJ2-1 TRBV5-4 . TGTGCCAGCAGCTCGGGGACTAGCGGGGGGTACAATGAGCAGTTCTTC CASSSGTSGGYNEQFF
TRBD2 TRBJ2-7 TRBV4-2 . TGTGCCAGCAGCCAAGGACGAGGGACTAGCGGGTCCCATTCCTACGAGCAGTACTTC CASSQGRGTSGSHSYEQYF
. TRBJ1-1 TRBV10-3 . TGTGCCATCAGTGGACAACTCATAAGTGAAGCTTTCTTT CAISGQLISEAFF
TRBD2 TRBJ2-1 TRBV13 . TGTGCCAGCAGCTTAACAAGGACTAGCGGGGGGGCGCTAAGCTCCTACAATGAGCAGTTCTTC CASSLTRTSGGALSSYNEQFF
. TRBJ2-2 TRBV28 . TGTGCCAGCAGCGGGGTAGTCACCGGGGAGCTGTTTTTT CASSGVVTGELFF
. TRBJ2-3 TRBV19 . TGTGCCAGTAGTATTACTGATACGCAGTATTTT CASSITDTQYF
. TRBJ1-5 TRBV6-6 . TGTGCCAGCAGTTACAGCGGGGGCAATCAGCCCCAGCATTTT CASSYSGGNQPQHF
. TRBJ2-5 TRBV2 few TGTGCCAGCAGTGGACAGGTTCAAGAGACCCAGTACTTC CASSGQVQETQYF
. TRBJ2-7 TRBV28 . TGTGCCAGCAGTTCCCGACAGGACTCCTCTAGTGTGGGGGAGCAGTACTTC CASSSRQDSSSVGEQYF
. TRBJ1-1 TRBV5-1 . TGCGCCAGCAGCTTGGGCAGGGTAAGGGCTGAAGCTTTCTTT CASSLGRVRAEAFF
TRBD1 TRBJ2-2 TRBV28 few TGTGCCAGCAGCCGGCTAAACAGGACAGGGCGGATTCCCGGGGAGCTGTTTTTT CASSRLNRTGRIPGELFF
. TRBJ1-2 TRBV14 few TGTGCCAGCAGCCAAACCACAGGGTTTAATAACACCTTC CASSQTTGFNNTF
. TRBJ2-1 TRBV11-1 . TGTGCCAGCAGCTTAGTACTCGCCCGAAGCGATGAGCAGTTCTTC CASSLVLARSDEQFF
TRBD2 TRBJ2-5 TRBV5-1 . TGCGCCAGCAGCCCAGGGACTAGCGGGAGGGGGCAAGAGACCCAGTACTTC CASSPGTSGRGQETQYF
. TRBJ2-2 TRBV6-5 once TGTGCCAGCAGGACAGAGCGCACCGGGGAGCTGTTTTTT CASRTERTGELFF
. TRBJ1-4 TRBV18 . TGTGCCAGCTCATCCGCAGCTGCGGGACCTGCAACTAATGAAAAACTGTTTTTT CASSSAAAGPATNEKLFF
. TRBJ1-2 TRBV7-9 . TGTGCCAGCAGCCAACAGCGGGGTGGCTACACCTTC CASSQQRGGYTF
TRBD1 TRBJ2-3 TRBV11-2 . TGTGCCAGCAGCTCGGGACAGGGGGCATCAGATACGCAGTATTTT CASSSGQGASDTQYF
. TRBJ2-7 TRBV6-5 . TGTGCCAGCAGTTACAGACAGCCCGGCGCCTACGAGCAGTACTTC CASSYRQPGAYEQYF
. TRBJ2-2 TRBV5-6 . TGTGCCAGCAGCTCGGGGGGCCCCCCCGGGACCGGGGAGCTGTTTTTT CASSSGGPPGTGELFF
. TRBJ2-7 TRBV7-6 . TGTGCCAGCAGCTCGGAGGACAGCTACGAGCAGTACTTC CASSSEDSYEQYF
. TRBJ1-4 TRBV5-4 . TGTGCCAGCAGCTTGTCCCCGGCAACTAATGAAAAACTGTTTTTT CASSLSPATNEKLFF